This entry concerns a single T cell receptor beta chain. Its antigen is still unknown. CDR1 is LNHDA, CDR2 SQIVND, per germline (reference sequence). The ends lost 7 bases at V and 7 bases at J; junction bases unmatched: 10. The CDR3 covers 14 residues. This record comes from a study of regulatory dendritic cells for organ transplantation. Study-wide results and limits: Naive CD4+ and CD8+ repertoires were highly diverse; memory CD8+ was most oligoclonal. Memory CD8+ clonal expansion seemed more limited with regulatory than mature dendritic cells. Among resting subsets, memory CD8+ cells contained the most alloreactive clonotypes.

Naive CD45RA+ and memory CD45RO+ CD4+ or CD8+ T cells were FACS-sorted. Repertoires were generated with immunoSEQ multiplex PCR, while TCRdb's copy carries only in-frame clones and drops some. The sample carries 30,000 to 35,000 clones, less than 90% recorded once. Sequencing input: naive CD4+ T cells from blood. As to subset: CD45RA+ naive T cells. The sequence was collected from a human donor in good health. V and J are TRBV19 and TRBJ2-1; 7 positions match TRBD2. This CDR3 is CASTGGRRSNEQFF. The CDR3 nucleotides are TGTGCCAGTACGGGCGGGAGACGATCTAATGAGCAGTTCTTC.